This is a list of T cell receptor beta chains from one sample in a study of blood T cell repertoires in COVID-19. The table came from immunoSEQ multiplex PCR; TCRdb's copy has only in-frame clones and leaves some out. The sample includes 90,000 to 150,000 clones, approximately 80% of them seen just once. The sequencing sample was made of peripheral blood. These receptors came from a man aged 45-65 years with acute or convalescent COVID-19. The CDR3 runs from the conserved cysteine through the conserved F or W. A D gene is named only where the DNA matches it firmly. Size values are once, few and many counts, or a class for expanded clones, and some rows have none.

d_call	v_call	j_call	clone_size	cdr3_aa	cdr3_nt
TRBD1	TRBV5-4	TRBJ2-7	.	CASSPRGDRVSYEQYF	TGTGCCAGCAGCCCCAGAGGGGACAGGGTTTCGTACGAGCAGTACTTC
TRBD2	TRBV5-4	TRBJ2-3	.	CASSPRTTSGGEADTQYF	TGTGCCAGCAGCCCTCGGACCACTAGCGGGGGGGAAGCAGATACGCAGTATTTT
TRBD1	TRBV5-4	TRBJ2-5	once	CASSSGQREETQYF	TGTGCCAGCAGCTCGGGACAGAGAGAAGAGACCCAGTACTTC
.	TRBV18	TRBJ1-2	.	CASSPPGGITGYTF	TGTGCCAGCTCACCACCGGGAGGAATAACGGGCTACACCTTC
TRBD1	TRBV14	TRBJ1-1	.	CASSRPGTVNTEAFF	TGTGCCAGCAGCCGGCCTGGGACAGTGAACACTGAAGCTTTCTTT
TRBD2	TRBV5-1	TRBJ2-3	.	CASSLGLAGDTQYF	TGCGCCAGCAGCTTGGGACTAGCAGGAGATACGCAGTATTTT
.	TRBV12-5	TRBJ1-1	few	CASARTGEDAEAFF	TGTGCTAGTGCCCGGACCGGGGAGGACGCTGAAGCTTTCTTT
TRBD2	TRBV11-2	TRBJ2-7	.	CASSYLGTSGYEQYF	TGTGCCAGCAGCTATCTAGGGACTAGCGGGTACGAGCAGTACTTC
TRBD1	TRBV7-2	TRBJ1-5	.	CASSLGDRAQHF	TGTGCCAGCAGCTTAGGAGACAGGGCCCAGCATTTT
.	TRBV28	TRBJ1-2	.	CASSIRLQGSTF	TGTGCCAGCAGTATTCGCCTTCAGGGATCTACCTTC
TRBD1	TRBV10-2	TRBJ1-5	.	CASSESQGDQPQHF	TGCGCCAGCAGTGAGTCTCAGGGGGATCAGCCCCAGCATTTT
.	TRBV12-3/TRBV12-4	TRBJ2-1	.	CASSPSSDEQFF	TGTGCCAGCAGTCCAAGTAGCGATGAGCAGTTCTTC
TRBD1	TRBV2	TRBJ2-7	.	CASRSGGLQYF	TGTGCCAGCAGGTCAGGGGGCTTGCAGTACTTC
.	TRBV2	TRBJ2-7	.	CASSEAMNQGKQYF	TGTGCCAGCAGTGAAGCGATGAATCAGGGAAAGCAGTACTTC
.	TRBV6-5	TRBJ2-7	.	CASSPLAPSYEQYF	TGTGCCAGCAGTCCCCTAGCGCCCTCCTACGAGCAGTACTTC
.	TRBV7-9	TRBJ2-7	.	CASTLAQSYEQYF	TGTGCCAGCACCTTGGCACAATCCTACGAGCAGTACTTC
TRBD1	TRBV4-1	TRBJ2-5	.	CASSQNREGGVGTQYF	TGCGCCAGCAGCCAAAATCGTGAAGGGGGCGTGGGGACCCAGTACTTC
.	TRBV3-1/TRBV3-2	TRBJ1-3	.	CASSIGGVGNTIYF	TGTGCCAGCAGCATCGGGGGGGTGGGAAACACCATATATTTT
TRBD1	TRBV6-1	TRBJ1-4	.	CASSERGQGHEKLFF	TGTGCCAGCAGTGAAAGGGGACAGGGACATGAAAAACTGTTTTTT
.	TRBV28	TRBJ1-2	.	CASSFGRFYGYTF	TGTGCCAGCAGTTTCGGTCGGTTCTATGGCTACACCTTC
.	TRBV5-8	TRBJ2-1	.	CASRQSSGGGATYNEQFF	TGTGCCAGCAGGCAATCCAGCGGAGGGGGCGCTACATACAATGAGCAGTTCTTC
TRBD2	TRBV18	TRBJ2-1	.	CASSLSGTSGILQLPYNEQFF	TGTGCCAGCTCACTGTCCGGGACTAGCGGGATCCTGCAGTTGCCCTACAATGAGCAGTTCTTC
TRBD2	TRBV5-6	TRBJ2-5	once	CASSLGGGAGETQYF	TGTGCCAGCAGCTTAGGCGGGGGGGCCGGGGAGACCCAGTACTTC
TRBD1	TRBV5-1	TRBJ2-5	once	CASSPDRAETQYF	TGCGCCAGCAGTCCAGACAGGGCGGAGACCCAGTACTTC
.	TRBV18	TRBJ2-7	.	CASSPGAHGEQYF	TGTGCCAGCTCACCAGGGGCGCATGGCGAGCAGTACTTC
.	TRBV6-5	TRBJ2-7	.	CASSYGGATDEQYF	TGTGCCAGCAGTTACGGGGGGGCTACGGACGAGCAGTACTTC
.	TRBV19	TRBJ2-1	once	CASKEEKGVHNEQFF	TGTGCCAGTAAGGAGGAGAAGGGGGTACACAATGAGCAGTTCTTC
TRBD2	TRBV28	TRBJ2-5	.	CASSFLGGRRAETQYF	TGTGCCAGCAGTTTCTTAGGCGGGAGACGGGCGGAGACCCAGTACTTC
TRBD1	TRBV28	TRBJ1-2	.	CASSRWDRGFYGYTF	TGTGCCAGCAGTAGATGGGACAGGGGATTCTATGGCTACACCTTC